This T cell receptor (beta chain) emerged from a study of cytomegalovirus exposure and HLA in healthy donors. Study as a whole: Unique TCRs numbering about 87 million, obtained from HLA-typed donors, made up an early data release.

The donors were healthy bone marrow donors. Germline lookup yields CDR1 MGHRA and CDR2 YSYEKL. V was pared by 2 bases and J by 3 bases, with 17 bases between. The CDR3 length is 16 residues. Primers included in the PCR were 60 Vbeta and 13 Jbeta primers. Method: immunoSEQ multiplex PCR; TCRdb's copy keeps in-frame clones and lacks some. Here the sample spans around 150,000 clones, approximately 80% being singletons. Broader study findings: Presence/absence analyses assumed roughly uniform sequencing depth across donors. The classifier reportedly diagnosed cytomegalovirus status with high specificity and sensitivity.

A word on this clone: Its cognate antigen is unknown.

This rearrangement joins TRBV4-1 to TRBJ2-7; D may be TRBD2 (6 bases). The receptor's source is a woman aged 40 to 50 in good health and CMV-seronegative. Sequences were obtained from PBMCs. CDR3 loop: CASSQTFTGTLYEQYF. In DNA, the CDR3 is TGCGCCAGCAGCCAAACCTTTACCGGGACTCTCTACGAGCAGTACTTC.